This T cell receptor beta chain was recorded in a study of T cells in Graves' hyperthyroidism and ophthalmopathy. The study, taken as a whole, reports: Classification by a 13 V-J model distinguished ophthalmopathy from stable hyperthyroidism.

The CDR3 regions of TCR beta were amplified from RNA transcripts. A set of HTBI primers served as the primers for a first-round RT-PCR of the TCR CDR3. A single record per CDR3 protein comes from TCRdb applying MiXCR to the multiplex PCR reads. In the table there are about 560,000 distinct CDR3 sequences, just over 45% of which are singletons. As regards this clonotype: Antigen unknown.

V shed 5 bases and J 7 bases; nucleotides not matched to a gene: 5. CDR1 is MGHDK and CDR2 is SYGVNS in the germline V gene. This CDR3 is 14 amino acids long. No progression to ophthalmopathy during 18 months of follow-up defined stable disease. Not enrolled were patients with uncontrolled infection, other autoimmune disease, pregnancy or lactation. The sequence came from a woman between 18 and 29 years old with Graves' hyperthyroidism. The chain couples TRBV25-1 to TRBJ1-6; TRBD1 agrees at 7 bases. The sequencing input was peripheral blood or thyroid tissue (not recorded which). The CDR3 bases are TGTGCCAGCAGTAGGGGACAGAGAAATTCACCCCTCCACTTT. This encodes CASSRGQRNSPLHF. Variable domain in full (rest from reference TRBV25-1 and TRBJ1-6): EADIYQTPRYLVIGTGKKITLECSQTMGHDKMYWYQQDPGMELHLIHYSYGVNSTEKGDLSSESTVSRIRTEHFPLTLESARPSHTSQYLCASSRGQRNSPLHFGNGTRLTVT.